Each of the 30 T cell receptor beta chains below was sequenced from the same sample in a study of OX40 agonist ivuxolimab in advanced cancers. The data were produced by immunoSEQ multiplex PCR, yet TCRdb's version contains in-frame clones alone and is incomplete. Of approximately 40,000 clones in the sample, just under 90% are singletons; the top ten hold 4.5% to 6%. Sample: CD4+ or CD8+ T cells sorted from blood, taken in a trial of the OX40 agonist ivuxolimab. Receptors were obtained from an adult with an advanced solid tumor such as melanoma, head and neck, liver or kidney cancer.

Only a few counts were recorded for this clone. The V and J genes are TRBV7-6 and TRBJ2-1; TRBD2 matches 9 bases. After removal of 2 bases from V and 1 base from J, the junction contained 6 bases not matched to a gene. There are 17 residues in the CDR3. The germline V gene encodes CDR1 SGHVS and CDR2 FNYEAQ. The CDR3 sequence: CASSLLAGSGSYNEQFF. In DNA form, the CDR3 reads TGTGCCAGCAGCTTACTAGCGGGAAGCGGTTCCTACAATGAGCAGTTCTTC.

The chain links TRBV5-4 to TRBJ2-1; TRBD2 agrees at 7 bases. The V and J ends lost 2 bases and 4 bases, in that order; junction bases with no gene match: 6. In germline, CDR1 is SGHNT, CDR2 YYREEE (reference sequence). The CDR3 sequence is 15 residues long. The CDR3 is CASSFEGGSYNEQFF. For the CDR3, the DNA is TGTGCCAGCAGCTTCGAGGGAGGGTCTTACAATGAGCAGTTCTTC. The whole variable domain, remainder taken from reference TRBV5-4 and TRBJ2-1, is ETGVTQSPTHLIKTRGQQVTLRCSSQSGHNTVSWYQQALGQGPQFIFQYYREEENGRGNFPPRFSGLQFPNYSSELNVNALELDDSALYLCASSFEGGSYNEQFFGPGTRLTVL.

V and J are TRBV6-1 and TRBJ1-1; D gene ambiguous. Germline V gene lookup returns CDR1 MNHNS and CDR2 SASEGT. Trimming took 6 bases from V and 0 from J, leaving 8 bases between them. The CDR3 runs 13 residues. Here the CDR3 reads CASRDGVNTEAFF. DNA of the CDR3: TGTGCCAGCAGAGATGGGGTGAACACTGAAGCTTTCTTT.

Here the CDR3 DNA reads TGCGCCAGCAGCTTGCTCGGGAACTATGGCTACACCTTC. The encoded protein is CASSLLGNYGYTF. V and J are TRBV5-1 and TRBJ1-2; D unclear. The CDR3 extends over 13 amino acids. Germline V gene lookup returns CDR1 SGHRS and CDR2 YFSETQ. The V end lost 1 base, the J end lost 2 bases, and 6 bases lay between the germline ends.

This sequence joins TRBV28 and TRBJ2-5; possible D gene TRBD1, 6 bases. Trimming pared 4 bases from V and 2 bases from J, leaving 17 bases between. The germline gives CDR1 MDHEN, CDR2 SYDVKM. The CDR3 runs to 16 residues. This chain's CDR3 is CASSSPYQGRQETQYF. The CDR3 DNA follows: TGTGCCAGCAGTTCCCCCTACCAGGGGCGGCAAGAGACCCAGTACTTC.

V and J are TRBV21-1 and TRBJ2-3; the D call in the table, TRBD2, was not verified against the DNA. TRBV21-1 is designated a pseudogene. This CDR3 region has 15 residues. CDR3 in amino acids: CASRGLAGDSDTQYF. CDR3 DNA sequence: TGTGCCAGCAGGGGACTAGCGGGAGATTCCGATACGCAGTATTTT.

This chain uses TRBV21-1 with TRBJ2-4; the table's D call TRBD2 went unverified against the DNA. TRBV21-1 is a pseudogene locus. CDR3 length: 17 amino acids. The CDR3 DNA follows: TGTGCCAGCAGCTGGGGGGGGCCACCCCTAGCCAAAAACATTCAGTACTTC. The encoded protein is CASSWGGPPLAKNIQYF.

This clone was observed a single time. The genes are TRBV7-2 and TRBJ2-7; no definite D call. V gave up 8 bases and J gave up 3 bases, with 8 bases separating them. The CDR3 is made up of 11 amino acids. Per germline, CDR1 SGHTA and CDR2 FQGNSA. This chain's CDR3 is CASALVYEQYF. CDR3 bases: TGTGCCAGCGCCTTGGTCTACGAGCAGTACTTC.

V usage is TRBV11-2 and J usage is TRBJ1-1; TRBD1 might be the D (6 bases). The germline gives CDR1 SGHAT, CDR2 FQNNGV. Trimming removed 1 base from V and 6 bases from J, with 18 bases in between. The CDR3 totals 16 residues. DNA for the CDR3: TGTGCCAGCAGCTTAGGCCTTCTGGGGGCGAGTTCTGAAGCTTTCTTT. This sequence encodes CASSLGLLGASSEAFF.

J is TRBJ2-1 and V is TRBV28, with TRBD2 matching 12 bases. The J segment lost 0 bases and the V segment lost 10 bases, leaving 16 bases of the junction unmatched. Germline assignment: CDR1 MDHEN and CDR2 SYDVKM. The CDR3 is 19 amino acids. The chain's CDR3 is CATSGVTGTSGSSYNEQFF. For the CDR3, the DNA is TGTGCCACGTCAGGTGTGACCGGGACTAGCGGGTCCTCCTACAATGAGCAGTTCTTC. The complete variable domain, with remaining parts taken from reference TRBV28 and TRBJ2-1, reads DVKVTQSSRYLVKRTGEKVFLECVQDMDHENMFWYRQDPGLGLRLIYFSYDVKMKEKGDIPEGYSVSREKKERFSLILESASTNQTSMYLCATSGVTGTSGSSYNEQFFGPGTRLTVL.

Points on this clone: One junction end does not reproduce the germline sequence, and a read error may be involved. CDR3 in amino acids: CSALYTEQFF. The CDR3, as DNA: TGCAGCGCCCTCTACACTGAGCAGTTCTTC. The chain combines TRBV29-1 with TRBJ2-1, with D unresolved. This CDR3 region has 10 residues. The germline CDR1 and CDR2 sequences are SQVTM and ANQGSEA.

The CDR3 DNA is TGCGCCAGCAGCCAAAGAGCGGGAGGGGGCCACGAGCAGTACTTC. This codes for CASSQRAGGGHEQYF. V usage is TRBV5-1 and J usage is TRBJ2-7; 10 bases align to TRBD2. Germline V gene data show CDR1 as SGHRS and CDR2 as YFSETQ. The CDR3 spans 15 residues. V shed 4 bases and J 5 bases; nucleotides not matched to a gene: 9.

The J gene is TRBJ1-3, the V gene TRBV5-6; D is unclear. CDR1 SGHDT and CDR2 YYEEEE come from the germline V gene. The V gene lost 5 bases and the J gene lost 4 bases, with 19 bases spanning the gap. The CDR3 contains 16 residues. The CDR3 DNA reads TGTGCCAGCAGATCAAGGATAGGGTGGACCGGAAACACCATATATTTT. Translated, it gives CASRSRIGWTGNTIYF.

The chain couples TRBV4-1 to TRBJ1-1; the match to TRBD1 covers 10 bases. There are 15 residues in the CDR3. Germline CDR1 and CDR2: MGHRA and YSYEKL. Trimming at V came to 4 bases and at J to 4 bases, leaving 6 bases not matched to a gene. CDR3 region: CASSLDRGLSTEAFF. The CDR3 DNA reads as TGCGCCAGCAGCCTTGACAGGGGGCTAAGCACTGAAGCTTTCTTT.

The CDR3 loop reads CASTNVPYGYTF. Written as DNA, the CDR3 is TGTGCCAGCACCAACGTCCCCTACGGCTACACCTTC. The chain joins TRBV28 to TRBJ1-2; the D is unclear. Trimming removed 7 bases from V and 8 bases from J, with 14 bases in between. CDR1 MDHEN and CDR2 SYDVKM come from the germline V gene. The CDR3 extends over 12 amino acids.

For this clone: The junction departs from the called germline gene at one end, perhaps through a read error. The rearrangement links TRBV15 to TRBJ2-5, with D possibly called TRBD1 or TRBD2 (5 bases each). Germline CDR1 LNHNV, CDR2 YYDKDF (reference sequence). The CDR3 loop spans 14 amino acids. CDR3 coding DNA: TGTGCCACCAGCAGACGAGGGGACCAAGAGGCCCAGTACTTC. It translates to CATSRRGDQEAQYF.

The genes are TRBV28 and TRBJ2-4; unclear D gene. V was pared by 2 bases and J by 1 base, with 12 bases between. The CDR3 loop spans 16 amino acids. In germline, CDR1 is MDHEN, CDR2 SYDVKM. The CDR3 region is CASSLQIESAKNIQYF. The DNA for the CDR3 is TGTGCCAGCAGTTTACAGATAGAGTCGGCCAAAAACATTCAGTACTTC.

The chain's CDR3 is CASSGSSGRAQDTQYF. The CDR3 coding sequence is TGTGCCAGCAGCGGGAGTAGCGGGAGGGCCCAAGATACGCAGTATTTT. V is TRBV4-2 and J is TRBJ2-3, with 11 bases identical to TRBD2. The germline CDR1 and CDR2 sequences are LGHNA and YNFKEQ. CDR3 size: 16 residues. V shed 5 bases, J shed 5 bases, and the junction held 9 bases outside the gene matches.

The chain is built from TRBV29-1 and TRBJ1-2; D call uncertain. The germline gives CDR1 SQVTM, CDR2 ANQGSEA. This CDR3 contains 12 residues. The V end lost 0 bases, the J end lost 8 bases, and 10 bases lay between the germline ends. CDR3 residues: CSVEETTTGYTF. The CDR3 DNA follows: TGCAGCGTTGAAGAAACCACCACCGGCTACACCTTC.

This rearrangement joins TRBV5-1 to TRBJ1-1; TRBD1 matches 8 bases. The V segment lost 0 bases and the J segment 2 bases; nucleotides outside the gene matches: 6. There are 16 residues in the CDR3. The germline gives CDR1 SGHRS, CDR2 YFSETQ. The CDR3 here is CASSLGTGFDNTEAFF. The DNA of the CDR3 is TGCGCCAGCAGCTTGGGGACAGGGTTCGATAACACTGAAGCTTTCTTT.

This rearrangement joins TRBV30 to TRBJ2-1; TRBD2 agrees at 14 bases. The CDR3 sequence is 16 residues long. Germline V gene sequence: CDR1 GTSNPN, CDR2 SVGIG (reference sequence). V dropped 3 bases and J dropped 7; count of bases not matched to a gene: 8. In nucleotides, the CDR3 is TGTGCCTGGAGCGGCCCCGGGACTAGCGGGAGAAATGAGCAGTTCTTC. Its translation is CAWSGPGTSGRNEQFF. The whole variable domain, remainder taken from reference TRBV30 and TRBJ2-1, is SQTIHQWPATLVQPVGSPLSLECTVEGTSNPNLYWYRQAAGRGLQLLFYSVGIGQISSEVPQNLSASRPQDRQFILSSKKLLLSDSGFYLCAWSGPGTSGRNEQFFGPGTRLTVL.

The rearrangement links TRBV2 to TRBJ1-2; possibly TRBD1 for D (5 bases). The CDR3 sequence is 14 residues long. Germline-derived CDR1 and CDR2 are SNHLY and FYNNEI. The V end was cut by 8 bases, the J end by 7 bases, with 20 bases between. CDR3 protein: CASRAGTVDFGYTF. The CDR3, as DNA: TGTGCCAGCCGAGCCGGGACGGTGGATTTTGGCTACACCTTC.

The chain joins TRBV5-1 to TRBJ2-7; D possibly corresponds to TRBD2 (5 bases). The CDR3 has 17 residues. V was clipped by 0 bases and J by 2 bases, with 18 bases between them. Germline CDR1 is SGHRS and CDR2 is YFSETQ. The CDR3 region has the DNA TGCGCCAGCAGCTTGGTTCCTGGACTGGGGATCCCCTACGAGCAGTACTTC. Protein product: CASSLVPGLGIPYEQYF.

The count of this clone is one. This chain joins TRBV11-1 and TRBJ2-7; 7 bases align to TRBD2. Germline loops: CDR1 SGHAT, CDR2 FQDESV (reference sequence). The CDR3 covers 16 residues. Germline trimming cut 4 bases from V and 2 bases from J; bases unmatched to any gene: 11. The CDR3 is CASSSRGGGFPYEQYF. In DNA, the CDR3 is TGTGCCAGCAGCTCCCGCGGGGGTGGCTTCCCCTACGAGCAGTACTTC. Supplemented by reference TRBV11-1 and TRBJ2-7, the full variable domain reads EAEVAQSPRYKITEKSQAVAFWCDPISGHATLYWYRQILGQGPELLVQFQDESVVDDSQLPKDRFSAERLKGVDSTLKIQPAELGDSAMYLCASSSRGGGFPYEQYFGPGTRLTVT.

This chain links TRBV14 with TRBJ2-3, with a weak D call TRBD2 (6 bases). This CDR3 is 13 amino acids long. V gave up 1 base and J gave up 8 bases, with 10 bases separating them. Germline V gene sequence: CDR1 SGHDN, CDR2 FVKESK. CDR3 nucleotide sequence: TGTGCCAGCAGCCAAGCGGGTAGCGGTACGCAGTATTTT. Amino acids: CASSQAGSGTQYF.

The chain combines TRBV6-1 with TRBJ1-2; TRBD1 matches 8 bases. V shed 6 bases, J shed 0 bases, and the junction held 6 bases outside the gene matches. The CDR3 has 15 residues. Looked up from germline, CDR1 is MNHNS and CDR2 is SASEGT. The CDR3: CASRPGGGANYGYTF. The DNA of the CDR3 is TGTGCCAGCAGGCCAGGGGGCGGGGCTAACTATGGCTACACCTTC.

V is TRBV5-6 and J is TRBJ1-1; D is ambiguous. CDR3 length equals 13 residues. V was trimmed by 4 bases and J by 4 bases, leaving 11 bases between them. The V gene's germline CDR1 is SGHDT and CDR2 YYEEEE. DNA for the CDR3: TGTGCCAGCAGCCTGCCTCTTGGCACTGAAGCTTTCTTT. Its protein product is CASSLPLGTEAFF.

This clone was detected only once. The chain joins TRBV19 to TRBJ1-5, with a tentative D call TRBD1 (5 bases). The CDR3 has 16 amino acids. Trimming shortened V by 1 base and J by 0 bases, and 10 bases separated the two germline ends. From germline, CDR1 is LNHDA and CDR2 SQIVND (reference sequence). The CDR3 DNA follows: TGTGCCAGTAGTATAGGCGGGACGGCTAGCAATCAGCCCCAGCATTTT. Protein product: CASSIGGTASNQPQHF.

The chain links TRBV30 to TRBJ2-7; D unresolved. The germline V and J ends were trimmed by 1 base and 7 bases, with 8 bases remaining between them. Per the germline V gene, CDR1 is GTSNPN and CDR2 is SVGIG (reference sequence). The CDR3 is 11 residues long. The CDR3 region has the DNA TGTGCCTGGAGTGGAAAGCTTGAGCAGTACTTC. It is translated as CAWSGKLEQYF. The variable domain in full, with the rest retrieved from reference TRBV30 and TRBJ2-7, is SQTIHQWPATLVQPVGSPLSLECTVEGTSNPNLYWYRQAAGRGLQLLFYSVGIGQISSEVPQNLSASRPQDRQFILSSKKLLLSDSGFYLCAWSGKLEQYFGPGTRLTVT.

The chain uses TRBV28 and TRBJ1-5; 7 nucleotides line up with TRBD1. Germline values: CDR1 MDHEN, CDR2 SYDVKM. The CDR3 extends over 17 amino acids. V dropped 1 base and J dropped 3; count of bases not matched to a gene: 9. The CDR3 region has the DNA TGTGCCAGCAGTTTATCCAGGGGGGCCGTCTACAATCAGCCCCAGCATTTT. Residues: CASSLSRGAVYNQPQHF.